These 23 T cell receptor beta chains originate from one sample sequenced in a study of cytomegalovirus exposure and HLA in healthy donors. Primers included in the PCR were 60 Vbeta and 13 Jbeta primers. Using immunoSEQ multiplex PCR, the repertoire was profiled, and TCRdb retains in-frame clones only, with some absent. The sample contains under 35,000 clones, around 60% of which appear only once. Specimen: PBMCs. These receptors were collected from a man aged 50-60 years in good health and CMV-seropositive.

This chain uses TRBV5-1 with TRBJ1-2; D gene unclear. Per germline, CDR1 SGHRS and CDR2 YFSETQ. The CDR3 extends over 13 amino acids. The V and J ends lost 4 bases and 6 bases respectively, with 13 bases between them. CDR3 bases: TGCGCCAGCAGCCTTAACGGTCTCCATGGCTACACCTTC. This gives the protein CASSLNGLHGYTF.

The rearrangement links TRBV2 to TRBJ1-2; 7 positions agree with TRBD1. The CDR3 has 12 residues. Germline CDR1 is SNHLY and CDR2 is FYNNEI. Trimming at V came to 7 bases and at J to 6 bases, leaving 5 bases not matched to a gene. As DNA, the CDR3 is TGTGCCAGCACGACAGGGTGGGATGGCTACACCTTC. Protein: CASTTGWDGYTF.

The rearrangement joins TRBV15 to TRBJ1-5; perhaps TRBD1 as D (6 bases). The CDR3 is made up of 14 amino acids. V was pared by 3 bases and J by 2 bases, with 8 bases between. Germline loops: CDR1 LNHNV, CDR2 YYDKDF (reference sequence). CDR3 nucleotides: TGTGCCACCAGCAGGACAGGCCGCAATCAGCCCCAGCATTTT. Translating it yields CATSRTGRNQPQHF.

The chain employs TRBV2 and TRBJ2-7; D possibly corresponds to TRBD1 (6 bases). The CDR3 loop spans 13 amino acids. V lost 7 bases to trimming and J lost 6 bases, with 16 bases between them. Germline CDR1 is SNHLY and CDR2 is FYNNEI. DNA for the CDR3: TGTGCCAGCAATGAGCAGGGGAATAGCGAGCAGTACTTC. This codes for CASNEQGNSEQYF.

CDR3 sequence: CASSKVRDRYEQYF. The CDR3 DNA follows: TGTGCCAGCAGCAAAGTCAGGGACAGGTACGAGCAGTACTTC. The genes are TRBV21-1 and TRBJ2-7; the table's D gene call, TRBD1, was not cross checked with the DNA. TRBV21-1 represents a pseudogene. This CDR3 comprises 14 residues.

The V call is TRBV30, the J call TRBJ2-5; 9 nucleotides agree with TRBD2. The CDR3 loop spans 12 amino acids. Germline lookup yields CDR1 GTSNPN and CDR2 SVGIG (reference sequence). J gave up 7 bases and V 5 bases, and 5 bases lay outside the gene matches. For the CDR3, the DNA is TGTGCCTGGGGTCTAGCGGGGTCGACCCAGTACTTC. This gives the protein CAWGLAGSTQYF.

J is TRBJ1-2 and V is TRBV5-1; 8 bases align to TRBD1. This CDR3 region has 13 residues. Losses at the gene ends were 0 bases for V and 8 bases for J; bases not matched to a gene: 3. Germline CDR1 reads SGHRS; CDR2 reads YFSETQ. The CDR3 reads CASSLGTGSGYTF. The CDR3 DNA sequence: TGCGCCAGCAGCTTGGGGACAGGGAGCGGCTACACCTTC.

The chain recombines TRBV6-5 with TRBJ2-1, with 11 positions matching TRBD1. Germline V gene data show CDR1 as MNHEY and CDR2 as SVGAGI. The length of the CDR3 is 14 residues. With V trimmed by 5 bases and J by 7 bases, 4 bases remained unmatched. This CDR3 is CASSGGQGGNEQFF. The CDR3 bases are TGTGCCAGCAGTGGGGGACAGGGGGGGAATGAGCAGTTCTTC.

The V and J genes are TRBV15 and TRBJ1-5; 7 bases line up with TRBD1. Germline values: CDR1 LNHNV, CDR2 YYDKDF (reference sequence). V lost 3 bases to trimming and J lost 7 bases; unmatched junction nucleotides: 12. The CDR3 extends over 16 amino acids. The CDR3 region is CATSRELDRVDQPQHF. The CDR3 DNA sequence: TGTGCCACCAGCAGGGAACTTGACAGGGTGGACCAGCCCCAGCATTTT. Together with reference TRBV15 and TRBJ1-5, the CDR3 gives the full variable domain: DAMVIQNPRYQVTQFGKPVTLSCSQTLNHNVMYWYQQKSSQAPKLLFHYYDKDFNNEADTPDNFQSRRPNTSFCFLDIRSPGLGDTAMYLCATSRELDRVDQPQHFGDGTRLSIL.

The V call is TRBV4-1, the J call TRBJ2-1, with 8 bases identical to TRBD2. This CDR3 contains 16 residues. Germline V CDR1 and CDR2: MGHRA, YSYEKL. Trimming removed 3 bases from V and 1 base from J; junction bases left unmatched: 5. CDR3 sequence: CASSQRLASSYNEQFF. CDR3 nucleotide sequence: TGCGCCAGCAGCCAGAGACTAGCGAGTTCCTACAATGAGCAGTTCTTC.

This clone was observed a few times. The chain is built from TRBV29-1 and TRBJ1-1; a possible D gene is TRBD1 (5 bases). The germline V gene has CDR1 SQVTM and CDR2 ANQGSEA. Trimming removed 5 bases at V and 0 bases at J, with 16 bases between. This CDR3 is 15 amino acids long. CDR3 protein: CSVSPGWGMNTEAFF. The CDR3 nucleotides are TGCAGCGTTAGCCCAGGATGGGGCATGAACACTGAAGCTTTCTTT.

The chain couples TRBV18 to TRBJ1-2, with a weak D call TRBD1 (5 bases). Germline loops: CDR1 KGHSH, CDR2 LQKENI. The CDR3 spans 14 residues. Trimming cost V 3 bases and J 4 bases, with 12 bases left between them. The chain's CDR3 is CASSPTTEPYGYTF. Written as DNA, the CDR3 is TGTGCCAGCTCACCGACGACAGAACCCTATGGCTACACCTTC.

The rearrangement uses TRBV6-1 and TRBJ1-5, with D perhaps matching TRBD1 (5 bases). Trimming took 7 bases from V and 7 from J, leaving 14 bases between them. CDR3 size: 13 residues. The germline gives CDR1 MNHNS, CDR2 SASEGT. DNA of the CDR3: TGTGCCAGCAATTGGGGGGTGAAACAGCCCCAGCATTTT. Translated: CASNWGVKQPQHF.

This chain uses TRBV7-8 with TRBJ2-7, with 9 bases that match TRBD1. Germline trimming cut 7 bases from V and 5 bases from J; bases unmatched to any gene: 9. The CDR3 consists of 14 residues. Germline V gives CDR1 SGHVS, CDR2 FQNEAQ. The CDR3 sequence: CASTPGTGPHEQYF. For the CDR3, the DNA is TGTGCCAGCACCCCCGGGACAGGGCCACACGAGCAGTACTTC.

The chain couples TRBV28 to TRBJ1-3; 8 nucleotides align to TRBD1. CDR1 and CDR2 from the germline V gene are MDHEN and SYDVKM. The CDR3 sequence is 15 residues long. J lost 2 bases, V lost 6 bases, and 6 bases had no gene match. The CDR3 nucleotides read TGTGCCAGCAGCATGGACAGGGTAGCTGGAAACACCATATATTTT. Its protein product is CASSMDRVAGNTIYF.

CDR3 protein: CASSSGIGYTF. The DNA of the CDR3 is TGTGCCAGCAGTTCAGGGATAGGCTACACCTTC. The V and J genes are TRBV28 and TRBJ1-2, with D possibly being TRBD1 (5 bases). In germline, CDR1 is MDHEN, CDR2 SYDVKM. The CDR3 length is 11 residues. The V end lost 4 bases, the J end lost 8 bases, and 8 bases lay between the germline ends.

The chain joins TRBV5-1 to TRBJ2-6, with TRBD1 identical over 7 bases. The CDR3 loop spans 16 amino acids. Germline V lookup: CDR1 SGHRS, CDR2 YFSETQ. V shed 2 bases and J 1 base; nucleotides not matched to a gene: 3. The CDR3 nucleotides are TGCGCCAGCAGCTTTAGGGGGCCGTCTGGGGCCAACGTCCTGACTTTC. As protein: CASSFRGPSGANVLTF.

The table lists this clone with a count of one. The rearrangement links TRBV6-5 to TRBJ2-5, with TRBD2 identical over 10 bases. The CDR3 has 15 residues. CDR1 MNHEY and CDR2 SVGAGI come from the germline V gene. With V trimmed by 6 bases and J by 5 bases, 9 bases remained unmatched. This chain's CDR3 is CASRRSGGALETQYF. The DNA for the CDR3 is TGTGCCAGCAGGAGAAGCGGGGGGGCCTTGGAGACCCAGTACTTC.

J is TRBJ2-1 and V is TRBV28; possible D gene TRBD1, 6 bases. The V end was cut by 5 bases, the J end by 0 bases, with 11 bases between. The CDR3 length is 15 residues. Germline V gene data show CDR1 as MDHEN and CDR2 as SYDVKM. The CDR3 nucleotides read TGTGCCAGCAGTACCGGACAGCCCTCCTACAATGAGCAGTTCTTC. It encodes CASSTGQPSYNEQFF. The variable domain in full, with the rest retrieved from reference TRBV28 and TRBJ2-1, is DVKVTQSSRYLVKRTGEKVFLECVQDMDHENMFWYRQDPGLGLRLIYFSYDVKMKEKGDIPEGYSVSREKKERFSLILESASTNQTSMYLCASSTGQPSYNEQFFGPGTRLTVL.

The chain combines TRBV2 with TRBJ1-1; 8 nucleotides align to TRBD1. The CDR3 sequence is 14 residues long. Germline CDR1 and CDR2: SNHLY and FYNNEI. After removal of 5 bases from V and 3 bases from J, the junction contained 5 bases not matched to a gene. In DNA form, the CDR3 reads TGTGCCAGCAGTTCGGACAGGGAAGACACTGAAGCTTTCTTT. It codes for CASSSDREDTEAFF. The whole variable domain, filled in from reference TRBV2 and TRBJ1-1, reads EPEVTQTPSHQVTQMGQEVILRCVPISNHLYFYWYRQILGQKVEFLVSFYNNEISEKSEIFDDQFSVERPDGSNFTLKIRSTKLEDSAMYFCASSSDREDTEAFFGQGTRLTVV.

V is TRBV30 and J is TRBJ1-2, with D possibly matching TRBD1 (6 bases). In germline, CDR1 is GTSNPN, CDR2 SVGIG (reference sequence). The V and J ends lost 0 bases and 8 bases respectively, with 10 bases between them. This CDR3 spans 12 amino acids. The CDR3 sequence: CAWSVTGQGYTF. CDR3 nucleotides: TGTGCCTGGAGTGTAACAGGGCAGGGCTACACCTTC.

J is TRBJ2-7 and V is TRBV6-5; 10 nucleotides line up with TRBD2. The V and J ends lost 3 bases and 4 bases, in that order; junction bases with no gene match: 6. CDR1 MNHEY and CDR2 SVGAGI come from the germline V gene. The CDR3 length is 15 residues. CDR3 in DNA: TGTGCCAGCAGTTATTTAGCGGGAGGTGAATACGAGCAGTACTTC. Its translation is CASSYLAGGEYEQYF.

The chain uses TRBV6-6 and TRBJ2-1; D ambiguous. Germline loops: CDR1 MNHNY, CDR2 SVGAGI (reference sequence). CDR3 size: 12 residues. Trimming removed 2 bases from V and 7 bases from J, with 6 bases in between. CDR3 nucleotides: TGTGCCAGCAGTTACAGACTTAATGAGCAGTTCTTC. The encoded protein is CASSYRLNEQFF.